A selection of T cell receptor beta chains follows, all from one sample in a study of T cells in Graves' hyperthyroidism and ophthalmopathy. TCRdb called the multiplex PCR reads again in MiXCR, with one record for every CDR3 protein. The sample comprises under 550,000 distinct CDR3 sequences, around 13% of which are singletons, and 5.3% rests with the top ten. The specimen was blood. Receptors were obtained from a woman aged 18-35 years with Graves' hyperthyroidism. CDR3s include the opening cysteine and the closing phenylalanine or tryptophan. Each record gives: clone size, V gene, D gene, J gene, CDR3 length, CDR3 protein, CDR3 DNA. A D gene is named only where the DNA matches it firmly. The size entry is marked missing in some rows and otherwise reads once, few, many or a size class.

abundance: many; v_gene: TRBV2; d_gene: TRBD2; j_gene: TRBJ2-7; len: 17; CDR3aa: CASSEMFSGRMVYEQYF; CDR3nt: TGTGCCAGCAGTGAAATGTTTTCCGGGAGGATGGTCTACGAGCAGTACTTC
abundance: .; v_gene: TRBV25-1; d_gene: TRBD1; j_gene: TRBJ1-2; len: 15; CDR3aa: CASSARDRGNYGYTF; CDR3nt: TGTGCCAGCAGTGCCAGGGACAGGGGTAACTATGGCTACACCTTC
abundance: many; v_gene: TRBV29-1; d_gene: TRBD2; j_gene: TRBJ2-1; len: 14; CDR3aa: CSAALADSYNEQFF; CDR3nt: TGCAGCGCGGCACTAGCGGACTCCTACAATGAGCAGTTCTTC
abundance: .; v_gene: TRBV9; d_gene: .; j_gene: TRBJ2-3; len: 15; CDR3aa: CASSVEFSGRDTQYF; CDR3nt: TGTGCCAGCAGCGTAGAATTTTCGGGCAGGGATACGCAGTATTTT
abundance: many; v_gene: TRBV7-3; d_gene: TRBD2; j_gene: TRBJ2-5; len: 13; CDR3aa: CASRLAGEETQYF; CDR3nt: TGTGCCAGCCGGTTAGCGGGAGAAGAGACCCAGTACTTC
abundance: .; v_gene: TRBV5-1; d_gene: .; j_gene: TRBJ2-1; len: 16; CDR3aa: CASRLRAASSYNEQFF; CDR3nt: TGCGCCAGCAGGCTACGAGCGGCGAGCTCCTACAATGAGCAGTTCTTC
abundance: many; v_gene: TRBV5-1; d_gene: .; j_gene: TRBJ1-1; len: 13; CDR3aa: CASSTGGGTEAFF; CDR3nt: TGCGCCAGCAGCACCGGAGGGGGAACTGAAGCTTTCTTT
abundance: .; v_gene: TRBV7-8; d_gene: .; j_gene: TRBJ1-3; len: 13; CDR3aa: CASRSHSGNTIYF; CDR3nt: TGTGCCAGCAGGTCCCACTCTGGAAACACCATATATTTT
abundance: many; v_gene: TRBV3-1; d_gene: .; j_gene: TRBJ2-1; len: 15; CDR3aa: CASSQDVVTYNEQFF; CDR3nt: TGTGCCAGCAGCCAAGATGTGGTTACCTACAATGAGCAGTTCTTC
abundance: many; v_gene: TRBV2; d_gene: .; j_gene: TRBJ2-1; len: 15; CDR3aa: CASSERDPAYNEQFF; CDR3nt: TGTGCCAGCAGTGAAAGGGACCCAGCCTACAATGAGCAGTTCTTC
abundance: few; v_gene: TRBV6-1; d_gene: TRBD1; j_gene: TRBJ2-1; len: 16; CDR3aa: CASSPHSQGVYNEQFF; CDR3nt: TGTGCCAGCAGCCCCCACAGTCAGGGGGTCTACAATGAGCAGTTCTTC
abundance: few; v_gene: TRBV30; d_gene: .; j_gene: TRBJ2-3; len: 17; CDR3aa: CAWRAFKGEVSTDTQYF; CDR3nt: TGTGCCTGGAGGGCATTTAAGGGGGAGGTTAGCACAGATACGCAGTATTTT
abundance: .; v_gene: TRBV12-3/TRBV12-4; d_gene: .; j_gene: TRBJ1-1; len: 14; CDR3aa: CASRRGFGNTEALF; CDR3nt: TGTGCCAGCAGGAGGGGTTTTGGGAACACTGAAGCTCTCTTT
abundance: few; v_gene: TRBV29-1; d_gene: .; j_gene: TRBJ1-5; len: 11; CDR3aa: CSEGRDQPQHF; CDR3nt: TGCAGCGAAGGACGGGATCAGCCCCAGCATTTT
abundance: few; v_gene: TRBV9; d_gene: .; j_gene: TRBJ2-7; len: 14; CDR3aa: CASSVEWDPYEQYF; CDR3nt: TGTGCCAGCAGCGTAGAGTGGGACCCTTACGAGCAGTACTTC
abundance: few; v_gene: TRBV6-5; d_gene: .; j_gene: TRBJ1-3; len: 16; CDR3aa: CASSYTSYRVGNTIYF; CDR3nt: TGTGCCAGCAGTTACACCTCCTACAGGGTCGGAAACACCATATATTTT
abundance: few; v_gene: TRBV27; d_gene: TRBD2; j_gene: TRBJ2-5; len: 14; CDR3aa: CASSWGGRAETQYF; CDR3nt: TGTGCCAGCTCTTGGGGCGGGAGAGCGGAGACCCAGTACTTC
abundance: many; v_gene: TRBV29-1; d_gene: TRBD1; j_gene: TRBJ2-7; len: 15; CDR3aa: CSVRPETGSSYEQYF; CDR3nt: TGCAGCGTTAGACCAGAGACAGGGTCCTCCTACGAGCAGTACTTC
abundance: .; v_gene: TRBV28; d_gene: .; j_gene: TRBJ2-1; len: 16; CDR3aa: CASSGGGAESYNEQFF; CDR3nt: TGTGCCAGCAGTGGGGGAGGAGCGGAATCGTACAATGAGCAGTTCTTC
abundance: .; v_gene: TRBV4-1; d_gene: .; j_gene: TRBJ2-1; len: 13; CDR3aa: CASSQEVNNEQFF; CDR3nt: TGCGCCAGCAGCCAAGAGGTCAACAATGAGCAGTTCTTC
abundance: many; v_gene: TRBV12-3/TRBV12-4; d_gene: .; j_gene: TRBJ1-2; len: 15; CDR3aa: CASNTLGTDEQGYTF; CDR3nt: TGTGCCAGCAACACCCTCGGCACGGATGAACAGGGCTACACCTTC
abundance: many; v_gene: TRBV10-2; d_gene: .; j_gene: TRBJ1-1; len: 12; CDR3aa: CASRSPNTEAFF; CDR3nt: TGTGCCAGCAGATCCCCCAACACTGAAGCTTTCTTT
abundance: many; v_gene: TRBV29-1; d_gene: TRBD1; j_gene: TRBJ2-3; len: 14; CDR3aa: CSVHRDSSTDTQYF; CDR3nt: TGCAGCGTACACCGGGACAGTAGCACAGATACGCAGTATTTT